This entry concerns a single TCR beta chain. This clonotype was detected many times. Its target antigen remains unknown. Base-call qualities are not available, and no considerably larger clone is one nucleotide away. This was a case-control study nested in a cohort of healthcare workers in London, UK, who had nasopharyngeal swab PCR tests and blood samples taken every week. Healthcare workers were recruited during the week of the UK lockdown, between 23 and 31 March 2020, and followed weekly for up to 16 weeks. The CDR3 runs 15 amino acids, cysteine and phenylalanine included. CDR3 DNA is the only sequence kept; it has 45 bases, read in frame from the first base. Via the germline V gene, CDR1 is SGHTA and CDR2 FQGTGA. Trimming costs V 4 bases and J 1 base, and their ends lie 12 bases apart. The sample comes from a study of early T cells in non-severe SARS-CoV-2 infection (dated by TCRdb to the early 2020s). Some background on the complete study: TCR sequencing used bulk RNA from unsorted whole blood, so alpha and beta chains could not be paired.

Library prep was done by 5' RACE. The run used a NextSeq 500. In the TCR library protocol, unique molecular identifiers were attached to individual cDNA molecules to correct for PCR bias and sequencing error. Sequencing covered both TCR alpha and beta chains, and within each sample the abundances of alpha and beta sequences were tightly co-correlated. The authors processed their data as follows. Decombinator V4 was used to annotate the V gene, J gene and CDR3 of the TCR sequences. TCRs were defined as expanded if a significant change between any two time points was detected under a Poisson model with p below 0.0001. TCR abundances were normalised to the total number of TCRs sequenced per sample and were expressed as counts per million. MAIT TCRs were defined by TRAV1-2 paired with TRAJ12, TRAJ20 or TRAJ33, and iNKT TCRs by TRAV10 paired with TRAJ18. VDJdb, accessed on 1 November 2021, was searched for TCRs annotated for CMV, EBV and SARS-CoV-2, and TCRs annotated for more than one antigen were excluded. The raw public data were reprocessed by TCRdb itself: fastp quality trimming at Q25, MiXCR clonotype calling, in-frame beta chains only. Under each unique CDR3 protein, matching rows form one entry showing the most common genes and DNA. TCRdb's processing, not the authors', yielded these V and J calls. This sample comprises 55,000 to 70,000 distinct CDR3 sequences, about a tenth of them detected only once. The ten most abundant clones make up 6.4% of the sample.

The investigation overall reported the following: VDJdb matching was skewed toward anti-spike CD8 responses, so virus-specific expansions were likely underestimated and private and CD4 specificities were missed.

The TCR sequence derives from an adult who was a healthcare worker with PCR-confirmed SARS-CoV-2 infection or an uninfected control (not recorded which). The rearranged chain carries TRBV7-3 and TRBJ2-3, with the D gene too uncertain to name. Material for sequencing was whole blood. The DNA is TGTGCCAGCAGCTCCAACCCTGGGGGCACAGATACGCAGTATTTT. It translates to CASSSNPGGTDTQYF.